One TCR beta chain is described in this entry. Its antigen is still unknown. The data stem from a study of cytomegalovirus exposure and HLA in healthy donors. V trimming: 4 bases; J trimming: 10 bases; junction bases outside the gene matches: 8. The CDR3 consists of 14 residues. Germline lookup yields CDR1 SGHRS and CDR2 YFSETQ. Study-wide points: Later on, an analysis showed TCR association rates differing by HLA locus, with DRB1 the most and HLA-C the fewest. In a later analysis, TCR beta V- and J-gene trimming was associated with a missense DCLRE1C variant.

PCR was performed using 60 Vbeta and 13 Jbeta primers. Profiling relied on immunoSEQ multiplex PCR, and the TCRdb table lists in-frame clones only, not all of them. The sample includes 210,000 or so clones, under 90% of them seen just once. Sequencing used PBMCs. The clonotype comes from a human donor in good health. The chain is built from TRBV5-1 and TRBJ1-6, with TRBD1 matching over 7 bases. The CDR3 bases are TGCGCCAGCAGCCCGCAGGGGGAGGACTCACCCCTCCACTTT. This gives the protein CASSPQGEDSPLHF.